This TCR beta chain was observed in a study of OX40 agonist ivuxolimab in advanced cancers. Across the whole study: Patients receiving dose escalation had hepatocellular carcinoma, melanoma, renal cell or head and neck cancer. The mean age was roughly 60 years, ranging from about 20 to 90, with under 90% of participants male.

Clones were read by immunoSEQ multiplex PCR, and TCRdb kept only the in-frame ones, dropping some. The sample has tens of thousands of clones, approximately 90% seen once. From germline, CDR1 is MDHEN and CDR2 SYDVKM. With V trimmed by 2 bases and J by 4 bases, 2 bases remained unmatched. The CDR3 sequence is 14 residues long. The sample here was CD4+ or CD8+ T cells sorted from blood, taken in a trial of the OX40 agonist ivuxolimab. This sequence was found in an adult with an advanced solid tumor such as melanoma, head and neck, liver or kidney cancer. The chain combines TRBV28 with TRBJ1-5; TRBD1 aligns across 7 bases. The CDR3 DNA follows: TGTGCCAGCAGTTTAGGGGACAGAAATCAGCCCCAGCATTTT. As protein: CASSLGDRNQPQHF.